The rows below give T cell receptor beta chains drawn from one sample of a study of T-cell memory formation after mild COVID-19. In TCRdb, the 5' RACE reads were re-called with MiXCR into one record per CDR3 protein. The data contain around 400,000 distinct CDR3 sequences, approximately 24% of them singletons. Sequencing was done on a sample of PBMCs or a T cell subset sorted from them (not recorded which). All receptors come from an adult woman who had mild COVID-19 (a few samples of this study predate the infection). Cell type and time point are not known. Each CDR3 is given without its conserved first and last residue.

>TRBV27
ASSLVYSSYNEQF
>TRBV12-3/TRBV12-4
ASSPGQGATDTQY
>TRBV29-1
SAPGELAGDYNEQF
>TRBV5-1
ASSLRDLNYGYT
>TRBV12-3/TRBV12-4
ASQGFRNEQF
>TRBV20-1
SAKPLQRDEQY
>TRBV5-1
ASSLEPGWNEKLF
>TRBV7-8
ASSGTDQLDEQF
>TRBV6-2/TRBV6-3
ASSYEQGNYGYT
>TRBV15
ATSRDWWRDNNYGYT
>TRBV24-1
ATSDSGGEVYEQY
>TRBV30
AWSVNRRETQY
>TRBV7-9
ASSPPGAGEQF
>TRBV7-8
ASSLRIFSTDTQY
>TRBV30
AWSPRGGADGYT
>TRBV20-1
SAREGTSGRKGDQSSYEQY
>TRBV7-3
ASSLTGTEVHGYT
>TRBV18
ASSPQGAGEQY
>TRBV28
ASSLQLETQY
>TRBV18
ASSPPGGTYEQY
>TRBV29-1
SAGTGGSPSYNEQF
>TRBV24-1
ATSTGAGSSYEQY
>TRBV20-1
SARSGGGRTEAF
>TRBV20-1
SANNPDTQY
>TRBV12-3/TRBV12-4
ASSLGTRPGSCF
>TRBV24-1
ATSDSGELGAF
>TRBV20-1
SARGGTPLEGQY
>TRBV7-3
ASSLQGGSISGANVLT
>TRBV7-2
ASSASSGRLPYEQY
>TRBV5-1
ASSGTLGNTIY
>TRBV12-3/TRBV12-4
ASSRQNTEAF
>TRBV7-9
ASSSPLVQETQY
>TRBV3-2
ASRQGVYEQF
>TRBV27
ASRLAGANNEQF
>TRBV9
ASSVEGGVHPYEQY
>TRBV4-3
ASSQDRGLNEKLF
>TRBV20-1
SAVPWSNQPQH
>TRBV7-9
ASSYLTAGTSEDTQY
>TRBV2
ASSARLVLVMETQY
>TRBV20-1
SARPGQGYSGANVLT
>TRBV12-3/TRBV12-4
ASSLDGGRSYGYT
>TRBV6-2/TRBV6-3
ASRPRTSGPSYNEQF
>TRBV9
ASSTIAGSTDTQY
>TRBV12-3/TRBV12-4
ASTKELAVYNEQF
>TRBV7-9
ASSRTYSGQPRFHYGYT
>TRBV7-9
ASSFTSGGSTDTQY
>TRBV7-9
ASSLEDRAAGEQY
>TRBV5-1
ASSQTSGRYEQY
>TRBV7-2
ASSYYSNQPQH
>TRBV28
ASTPTGFDTEAF
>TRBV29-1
SVEHMGKEQY
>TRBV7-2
ASSRLVGGRYEQY
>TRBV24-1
ATSDQRGYNEQF
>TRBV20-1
SARDIGTGTHEQF
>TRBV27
ASRMVQAGAYEQY
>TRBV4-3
ASSQDLDREVAGANVLT
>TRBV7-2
ASSSMGGLDEQF